Listed below are T cell receptor beta chains from one sample, sequenced in a study of control samples from healthy donors and cancer patients. Some clones are missing from TCRdb's copy, which holds only in-frame ones; the method was immunoSEQ multiplex PCR. The table has about 89,000 clones, around 86% seen once. The sample comprised blood. Source of these receptors: a man aged 25 to 40 in good health. CDR3s include the opening cysteine and the closing phenylalanine or tryptophan. Fields, in order: clone size, D gene, J gene, CDR3 length, V gene, CDR3 protein, CDR3 DNA. D genes are given only for firm matches. Clone size is given for some rows only: seen once, a few or many times, or a class if the clone is expanded.

-,-,TRBJ2-3,15,TRBV5-1,CASSLVGSSTDTQYF,TGCGCCAGCAGCTTGGTGGGCAGTAGCACAGATACGCAGTATTTT
-,TRBD1,TRBJ2-6,16,TRBV11-2,CASSRDRVTGANVLTF,TGTGCCAGCAGCCGGGACAGGGTGACTGGGGCCAACGTCCTGACTTTC
-,TRBD2,TRBJ2-1,14,TRBV11-2,CASSLGLAGAEQFF,TGTGCCAGCAGCTTGGGACTAGCGGGGGCTGAGCAGTTCTTC
-,-,TRBJ2-1,12,TRBV7-9,CASSSPTREQFF,TGTGCCAGCAGCAGCCCTACTCGGGAGCAGTTCTTC
-,TRBD2,TRBJ2-5,15,TRBV5-1,CASSSQGLAGETQYF,TGCGCCAGCAGCTCCCAGGGACTAGCGGGAGAGACCCAGTACTTC
-,TRBD2,TRBJ2-7,18,TRBV10-1,CASSSGQLAGHTSYEQYF,TGCGCCAGCTCGTCGGGACAGCTAGCGGGGCACACCTCCTACGAGCAGTACTTC
once,-,TRBJ2-7,13,TRBV11-1,CASSSGPGHEQYF,TGTGCCAGCAGCTCCGGCCCTGGCCACGAGCAGTACTTC
few,TRBD1,TRBJ1-1,14,TRBV28,CASSTRQGLTEAFF,TGTGCCAGCAGTACACGACAGGGCCTCACTGAAGCTTTCTTT
-,-,TRBJ2-1,15,TRBV3-1/TRBV3-2,CASSQDVSVYNEQFF,TGTGCCAGCAGCCAAGATGTGTCTGTCTACAATGAGCAGTTCTTC
-,-,TRBJ1-4,12,TRBV30,CAWSVGGGKLFF,TGTGCCTGGAGTGTAGGGGGGGGAAAACTGTTTTTT
-,-,TRBJ2-7,14,TRBV3-1/TRBV3-2,CASSQVRGGHEQYF,TGTGCCAGCAGCCAAGTCCGGGGCGGTCACGAGCAGTACTTC
-,-,TRBJ1-1,14,TRBV7-7,CASSPDSLNTEAFF,TGTGCTAGCAGCCCGGACAGCCTGAACACTGAAGCTTTCTTT
-,TRBD1,TRBJ1-5,14,TRBV6-5,CASSYRQGHQPQHF,TGTGCCAGCAGTTACCGACAGGGTCATCAGCCCCAGCATTTT
-,TRBD1,TRBJ2-3,18,TRBV14,CASSQWGLSQGGTDTQYF,TGTGCCAGCAGCCAATGGGGTCTGTCGCAGGGGGGCACAGATACGCAGTATTTT
-,TRBD1,TRBJ2-7,13,TRBV19,CASSTGTDYEQYF,TGTGCCAGTAGTACCGGGACAGACTACGAGCAGTACTTC
-,-,TRBJ2-3,15,TRBV18,CASSPWRGGTDTQYF,TGTGCCAGCTCACCGTGGCGGGGTGGCACAGATACGCAGTATTTT
few,-,TRBJ2-2,15,TRBV9,CASSSGTTNTGELFF,TGTGCCAGCAGTTCCGGGACAACGAACACCGGGGAGCTGTTTTTT
-,TRBD1,TRBJ1-1,15,TRBV27,CASSRTGQLNTEAFF,TGTGCCAGCAGTAGGACGGGACAGTTGAACACTGAAGCTTTCTTT